The 27 T cell receptor beta chains reported below all come from one sample, sequenced in a study of cytomegalovirus exposure and HLA in healthy donors. Researchers ran the PCR with 60 Vbeta and 13 Jbeta primers. Sequenced by immunoSEQ multiplex PCR; TCRdb stores in-frame clones only, minus some. The profile shows 200,000 to 250,000 clones, 70% of them singletons. Sequencing was carried out using PBMCs. Source of these receptors: a man aged 40-55 years in good health and CMV-seropositive.

CDR3 amino acids: CASSEARPYEQYF. CDR3 nucleotides: TGCGCCAGCAGTGAGGCACGGCCCTACGAGCAGTACTTC. The rearrangement joins TRBV5-1 to TRBJ2-5; D gene unclear. The better agreement between TRBJ2-7 and the DNA end casts doubt on the J call. Germline values: CDR1 SGHRS, CDR2 YFSETQ. The CDR3 is 13 residues long.

This clone occurred once. The chain is built from TRBV28 and TRBJ1-1; D not certain. This CDR3 is 14 amino acids long. Germline V gene data show CDR1 as MDHEN and CDR2 as SYDVKM. Between the trimmed V and J ends, which lost 5 bases and 4 bases, there was a span of 14 bases. The CDR3 bases are TGTGCCAGCAGTCTTCCCGGGAGCCTCACTGAAGCTTTCTTT. Its translation is CASSLPGSLTEAFF. The full variable domain, its missing parts supplied by reference TRBV28 and TRBJ1-1, is DVKVTQSSRYLVKRTGEKVFLECVQDMDHENMFWYRQDPGLGLRLIYFSYDVKMKEKGDIPEGYSVSREKKERFSLILESASTNQTSMYLCASSLPGSLTEAFFGQGTRLTVV.

The chain joins TRBV19 to TRBJ1-2, with unresolved D. V was cut by 7 bases and J by 4 bases, with 13 bases left in between. Germline values: CDR1 LNHDA, CDR2 SQIVND (reference sequence). The CDR3 contains 13 residues. The CDR3 reads CASTPRPFYGYTF. The DNA for the CDR3 is TGTGCCAGTACCCCGAGGCCGTTCTATGGCTACACCTTC.

The rearrangement links TRBV7-8 to TRBJ2-1; 7 bases are a match to TRBD1. CDR1 SGHVS and CDR2 FQNEAQ come from the germline V gene. The CDR3 runs to 12 residues. Trimming at V came to 5 bases and at J to 9 bases, leaving 4 bases not matched to a gene. The CDR3 region is CASSLGGGEQFF. CDR3 DNA sequence: TGTGCCAGCAGCCTAGGGGGCGGTGAGCAGTTCTTC.

This clone was counted a single time. A read error may produce the germline difference seen at one junction end. Other DNA sequences within the sample encode an identical CDR3. CDR3 region: CASSSRLAGITDTQYF. CDR3 coding DNA: TGCGCCAGCAGCTCGCGACTAGCGGGGATCACAGATACGCAGTATTTT. The chain links TRBV13 to TRBJ2-3; 11 positions match TRBD2. This CDR3 region has 16 residues. Per the germline V gene, CDR1 is PRHDT and CDR2 is FYEKMQ (reference sequence).

J is TRBJ2-5 and V is TRBV2; D is undetermined. This CDR3 comprises 13 residues. V was shortened by 1 base and J by 5 bases, with 8 bases between the two germline ends. Germline V gene sequence: CDR1 SNHLY, CDR2 FYNNEI. The CDR3 loop is CASSEEVGETQYF. The CDR3 DNA is TGTGCCAGCAGTGAAGAGGTCGGGGAGACCCAGTACTTC.

This clone occurred a few times. The junction does not match germline at one end; this may be a read error. The chain is built from TRBV4-1 and TRBJ1-2, with TRBD1 as a possible D gene (6 bases). CDR1 and CDR2 (germline): MGHRA, YSYEKL. The CDR3 consists of 16 residues. Written as DNA, the CDR3 is TGTGCCAGCAGCCAAGATTCCCCCAGGGGACTAGGAGGCTACACCTTC. This gives the protein CASSQDSPRGLGGYTF.

The chain has TRBV9 and TRBJ2-1, with a possible D match to TRBD2 (6 bases). V shed 0 bases and J shed 8 bases, with 6 bases lying between them. The CDR3 runs to 12 residues. Germline CDR1 and CDR2: SGDLS and YYNGEE. DNA of the CDR3: TGTGCCAGCAGCGTAGGCGGGGATGAGCAGTTCTTC. It yields the protein CASSVGGDEQFF.

The rearrangement uses TRBV10-3 and TRBJ2-5; D possibly corresponds to TRBD1 (6 bases). Germline V gives CDR1 ENHRY, CDR2 SYGVKD. This CDR3 spans 11 amino acids. Between the trimmed V and J ends, which lost 8 bases and 5 bases, there was a span of 9 bases. CDR3 bases: TGTGCCATCGGGACACAGGAGACCCAGTACTTC. This translates into CAIGTQETQYF.

The V call is TRBV6-1, the J call TRBJ1-1; 9 bases match TRBD1. CDR1 and CDR2 (germline): MNHNS, SASEGT. Germline trimming cut 5 bases from V and 1 base from J; bases unmatched to any gene: 2. This CDR3 contains 14 residues. CDR3 in amino acids: CASSKGQGNTEAFF. CDR3 DNA: TGTGCCAGCAGTAAGGGACAGGGGAACACTGAAGCTTTCTTT.

This clone was observed a handful of times. The rearrangement uses TRBV4-1 and TRBJ2-7; a weak D match, TRBD2 (6 bases). Trimming took off 0 bases at V and 7 bases at J, with 10 bases between the two ends. Germline CDR1 MGHRA, CDR2 YSYEKL. This CDR3 comprises 13 residues. CDR3 in amino acids: CASSQDRGREQYF. The CDR3 DNA follows: TGCGCCAGCAGCCAAGATCGAGGGAGGGAGCAGTACTTC.

The chain employs TRBV6-7 and TRBJ1-4; D possibly corresponds to TRBD1 (5 bases). TRBV6-7 is treated as an ORF (open reading frame) with a function not yet certain. This CDR3 has 16 amino acids. Between the trimmed V and J ends, which lost 4 bases and 3 bases, there was a span of 15 bases. CDR3 sequence (DNA): TGTGCCAGCAGTTTCTACAGGTTACCCCCTAATGAAAAACTGTTTTTT. Translation gives CASSFYRLPPNEKLFF.

The V gene is TRBV7-8, the J gene TRBJ2-7; possible D gene TRBD1, 6 bases. V dropped 5 bases and J dropped 4 bases, with 18 bases sitting between them. The V gene's germline CDR1 is SGHVS and CDR2 FQNEAQ. The CDR3 extends over 15 amino acids. In DNA form, the CDR3 reads TGTGCCAGCAGCCATTCCATCGGACAGCAGTACGAGCAGTACTTC. Protein sequence: CASSHSIGQQYEQYF.

This clone was seen a few times. V is TRBV6-6 and J is TRBJ2-1; D is perhaps TRBD1 (5 bases). CDR3 length: 15 residues. The V and J ends lost 4 bases and 2 bases respectively, with 12 bases between them. From germline, CDR1 is MNHNY and CDR2 SVGAGI (reference sequence). CDR3 DNA sequence: TGTGCCAGCAGTTTGTCCGACAGCACCTACAATGAGCAGTTCTTC. Translated: CASSLSDSTYNEQFF.

The J gene is TRBJ1-1, the V gene TRBV28; 7 positions agree with TRBD1. CDR3 length: 15 residues. Losses at the gene ends were 2 bases for V and 0 bases for J; bases not matched to a gene: 3. CDR1 is MDHEN and CDR2 is SYDVKM in the germline V gene. The CDR3 DNA is TGTGCCAGCAGTTTAACCGGGACAGTGAACACTGAAGCTTTCTTT. Amino acid sequence: CASSLTGTVNTEAFF.

This clone showed up just once. The V and J genes are TRBV7-2 and TRBJ2-7; D may be TRBD1 (5 bases). Germline V gene sequence: CDR1 SGHTA, CDR2 FQGNSA. The V end was cut by 3 bases, the J end by 6 bases, with 15 bases between. The CDR3 loop spans 14 amino acids. For the CDR3, the DNA is TGTGCCAGCAGCTTTTCATCAGGGAACGGCGAGCAGTACTTC. Encoded protein: CASSFSSGNGEQYF.

On this clone itself: The junction does not match germline at one end; this may be a read error. The chain is built from TRBV10-3 and TRBJ1-1, with D tentatively TRBD1 (6 bases). Per the germline V gene, CDR1 is ENHRY and CDR2 is SYGVKD. This CDR3 is built from 11 residues. CDR3 bases: TGTGCCATCGCCAGGGACACGGAAGCTTTCTTT. Protein product: CAIARDTEAFF.

This CDR3 is CASSVTSGAYEQYF. CDR3 in DNA: TGTGCCAGCAGTGTGACTAGCGGGGCCTATGAGCAGTACTTC. V usage is TRBV6-1 and J usage is TRBJ2-5; TRBD2 matches 11 bases. The V segment lost 4 bases and the J segment 11 bases; nucleotides outside the gene matches: 9. From germline, CDR1 is MNHNS and CDR2 SASEGT. The CDR3 has 14 residues.

The rearrangement links TRBV5-6 to TRBJ2-1, with TRBD2 as a possible D gene (6 bases). The V and J ends lost 1 base and 1 base respectively, with 12 bases between them. The length of the CDR3 is 16 residues. Germline V lookup: CDR1 SGHDT, CDR2 YYEEEE. The CDR3 region has the DNA TGTGCCAGCAGCTTGCCCGCGGGGAGATCCTACAATGAGCAGTTCTTC. Its translation is CASSLPAGRSYNEQFF.

V gene TRBV27 combines with J gene TRBJ1-1; 11 bases map to TRBD1. This CDR3 spans 15 amino acids. Unmatched junction bases numbered 6, after V lost 5 bases and J lost 4 bases. CDR1 and CDR2 (germline): MNHEY, SMNVEV (reference sequence). The CDR3 here is CASSRTGGGGTEAFF. The CDR3 DNA reads TGTGCCAGCAGTCGGACAGGGGGCGGGGGCACTGAAGCTTTCTTT.

This sequence joins TRBV27 and TRBJ2-2, with 8 bases that match TRBD1. Germline V CDR1 and CDR2: MNHEY, SMNVEV (reference sequence). V lost 5 bases and J lost 4; bases outside the gene matches: 3. The CDR3 has 14 residues. The CDR3 nucleotides read TGTGCCAGCAGTCAAACAGGGGGCACCGGGGAGCTGTTTTTT. Translating gives CASSQTGGTGELFF.

DNA for the CDR3: TGTGCCAGCAGCTTTCTAGGTACTGAAGCTTTCTTT. Translated: CASSFLGTEAFF. The rearrangement links TRBV11-2 to TRBJ1-1; D remains ambiguous. V lost 3 bases to trimming and J lost 5 bases, with 7 bases between them. The CDR3 is 12 residues long. The germline gives CDR1 SGHAT, CDR2 FQNNGV.

This clone was detected a few times. This sequence joins TRBV6-5 and TRBJ2-7, with D perhaps matching TRBD1 (5 bases). V lost 8 bases and J 1 base, leaving 12 bases between the germline ends. This CDR3 region has 13 residues. Germline CDR1 is MNHEY and CDR2 is SVGAGI. The CDR3, as DNA: TGTGCCAGCTCCCGGACACCTTCCTACGAGCAGTACTTC. Translated, it gives CASSRTPSYEQYF.

The V call is TRBV5-4, the J call TRBJ1-3; D gene ambiguous. Germline CDR1 reads SGHNT; CDR2 reads YYREEE (reference sequence). The length of the CDR3 is 11 residues. With 6 bases removed from V and 4 bases from J, the gap between germline ends came to 5 bases. The chain's CDR3 is CASTKGNTIYF. The CDR3 DNA reads as TGTGCCAGCACTAAGGGAAACACCATATATTTT.

This clone was counted only a few times. This chain connects TRBV7-8 to TRBJ1-1, with 10 bases lining up with TRBD1. The germline V gene has CDR1 SGHVS and CDR2 FQNEAQ. V was clipped by 5 bases and J by 6 bases; unmatched bases: 6. The CDR3 extends over 14 amino acids. For the CDR3, the DNA is TGTGCCAGCAGCGCTAGACAGGGGGCAGCTGAAGCTTTCTTT. This gives the protein CASSARQGAAEAFF.

The chain carries TRBV4-1 and TRBJ2-1, with D maybe TRBD1 (5 bases). The V gene lost 1 base and the J gene lost 2 bases, with 6 bases spanning the gap. CDR3 length equals 14 residues. Germline V CDR1 and CDR2: MGHRA, YSYEKL. The CDR3 DNA reads as TGCGCCAGCAGCCAAGTACAGGCCTACAATGAGCAGTTCTTC. It codes for CASSQVQAYNEQFF.

This chain connects TRBV7-2 to TRBJ1-1; perhaps TRBD1 as D (6 bases). Germline V CDR1 and CDR2: SGHTA, FQGNSA. Between the trimmed V and J ends, which lost 2 bases and 1 base, there was a span of 11 bases. CDR3 length: 15 residues. This CDR3 reads CASSLKGHPNTEAFF. Written as DNA, the CDR3 is TGTGCCAGCAGCTTAAAGGGACACCCGAACACTGAAGCTTTCTTT.